This T cell receptor beta chain is drawn from a study of shared clonotypes between healthy human individuals. About the research overall: Donors were two women and a few men aged 18 to 49. Plates per donor: three CD4 naive, three CD4 memory, two CD8 naive, one CD8 memory.

TCRdb's table, derived via immunoSEQ multiplex PCR, lists solely in-frame clones and lacks some. The data contain 1.4 million or so clones, just under 99% of them singletons. Donors were Caucasian adults residing in Nashville, Tennessee, USA. The CDR3 totals 15 residues. V lost 6 bases and J lost 2; bases outside the gene matches: 5. Per germline, CDR1 SQVTM and CDR2 ANQGSEA. This rearrangement joins TRBV29-1 to TRBJ2-2; TRBD2 aligns across 11 bases. This clonotype was sampled from a man aged 25-45 years in good health. Sequenced: naive CD4+ T cells sorted from blood. Subset: CD45RA+ positively selected. CDR3 loop: CSVGTSGSNTGELFF. The CDR3 DNA is TGCAGCGTGGGAACTAGCGGGAGTAACACCGGGGAGCTGTTTTTT.